This T cell receptor (beta chain) was retrieved from a study of blood T cell repertoires in COVID-19. About the research overall: Donors in the United States, Italy and Spain gave samples during acute or convalescent COVID-19.

Produced via immunoSEQ multiplex PCR; TCRdb's table is partial and in-frame only. The sample includes approximately 190,000 clones, 75% to 95% of them seen just once. The CDR3 sequence is 13 residues long. V was trimmed by 7 bases and J by 7 bases, leaving 14 bases between them. Germline V lookup: CDR1 MNHNY, CDR2 SVGAGI (reference sequence). The gene calls are TRBV6-6 and TRBJ2-1; TRBD2 is a possible D gene (5 bases). The receptor was isolated from a man between 50 and 59 years old with acute or convalescent COVID-19. The sequenced material came from peripheral blood. This CDR3 is CASTWWSGNEQFF. CDR3 nucleotide sequence: TGTGCCAGCACCTGGTGGAGCGGAAATGAGCAGTTCTTC.